This T cell receptor beta chain was retrieved from a study of blood T cell repertoires in COVID-19. The CDR3 extends over 15 amino acids. V lost 5 bases and J 7 bases, leaving 18 bases between the germline ends. Germline V gene lookup returns CDR1 SEHNR and CDR2 FQNEAQ (reference sequence). The protocol was immunoSEQ multiplex PCR, while the TCRdb copy is restricted to in-frame clones and leaves out a portion. The table includes 150,000 to 200,000 clones, roughly 86% detected once. Sequencing was carried out using peripheral blood. The chain couples TRBV7-9 to TRBJ2-1; D perhaps matches TRBD1 (9 bases). The source is a woman between 25 and 40 years old with active or convalescent COVID-19. The CDR3 loop is CASSDLSGTGNEQFF. The CDR3 DNA is TGTGCCAGCAGCGACCTTAGCGGGACAGGGAATGAGCAGTTCTTC.